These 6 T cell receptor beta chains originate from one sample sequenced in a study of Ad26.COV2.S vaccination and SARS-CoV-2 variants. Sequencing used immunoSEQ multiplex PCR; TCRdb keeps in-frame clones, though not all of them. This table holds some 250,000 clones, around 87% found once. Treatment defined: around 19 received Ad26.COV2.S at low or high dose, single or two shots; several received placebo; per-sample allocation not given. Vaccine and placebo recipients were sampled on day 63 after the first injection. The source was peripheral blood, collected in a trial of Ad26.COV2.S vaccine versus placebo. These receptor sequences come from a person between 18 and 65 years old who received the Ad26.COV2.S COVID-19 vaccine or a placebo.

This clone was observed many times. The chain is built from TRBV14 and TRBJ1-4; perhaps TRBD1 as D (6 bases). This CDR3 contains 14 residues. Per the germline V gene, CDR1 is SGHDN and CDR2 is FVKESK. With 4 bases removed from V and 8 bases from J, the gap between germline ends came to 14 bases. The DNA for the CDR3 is TGTGCCAGCAGCCCTATGCAGGACAGCGAAAAACTGTTTTTT. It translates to CASSPMQDSEKLFF.

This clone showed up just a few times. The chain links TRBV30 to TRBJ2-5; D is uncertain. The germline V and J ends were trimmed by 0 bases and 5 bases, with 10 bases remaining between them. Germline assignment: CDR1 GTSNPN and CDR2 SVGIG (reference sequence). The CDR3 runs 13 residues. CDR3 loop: CAWSVRERETQYF. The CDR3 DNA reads TGTGCCTGGAGTGTTAGAGAGAGGGAGACCCAGTACTTC. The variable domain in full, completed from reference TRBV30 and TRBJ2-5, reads SQTIHQWPATLVQPVGSPLSLECTVEGTSNPNLYWYRQAAGRGLQLLFYSVGIGQISSEVPQNLSASRPQDRQFILSSKKLLLSDSGFYLCAWSVRERETQYFGPGTRLLVL.

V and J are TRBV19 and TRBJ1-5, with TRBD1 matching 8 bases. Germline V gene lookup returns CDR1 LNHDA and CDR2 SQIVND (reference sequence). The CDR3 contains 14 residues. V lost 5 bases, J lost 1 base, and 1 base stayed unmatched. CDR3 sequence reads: CASSRTGSNQPQHF. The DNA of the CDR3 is TGTGCCAGTAGTCGGACAGGGAGCAATCAGCCCCAGCATTTT.

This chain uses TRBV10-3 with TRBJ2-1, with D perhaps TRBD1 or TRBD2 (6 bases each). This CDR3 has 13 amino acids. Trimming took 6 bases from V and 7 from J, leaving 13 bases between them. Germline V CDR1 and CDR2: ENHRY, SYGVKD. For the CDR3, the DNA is TGTGCCATCAGGCCGGGGGCAAGTAATGAGCAGTTCTTC. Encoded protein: CAIRPGASNEQFF.

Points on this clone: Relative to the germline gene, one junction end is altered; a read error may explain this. CDR3 in DNA: TGTGCCAGCAGTCAAGCCGATATAGGCACTGAAGCTTTCTTT. Encoded protein: CASSQADIGTEAFF. The chain carries TRBV6-1 and TRBJ1-1; no clear D gene. Per germline, CDR1 MNHNS and CDR2 SASEGT. The CDR3 covers 14 residues.

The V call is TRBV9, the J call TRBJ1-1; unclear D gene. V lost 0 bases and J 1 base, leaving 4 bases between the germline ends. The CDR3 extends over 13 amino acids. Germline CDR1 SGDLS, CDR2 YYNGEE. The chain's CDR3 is CASSVAANTEAFF. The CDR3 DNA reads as TGTGCCAGCAGCGTAGCGGCGAACACTGAAGCTTTCTTT.